Sequencing of this TCR beta chain was carried out in a study of cytomegalovirus exposure and HLA in healthy donors. Study context: The platform used for the roughly 130 validation repertoires matched that of the roughly 720 first-cohort repertoires, a later analysis reported.

Findings and limits, study-wide: According to a subsequent analysis, TCR clusters identified in the first cohort showed a tendency to co-occur across the roughly 130 validation repertoires. According to reports, the classifier identified cytomegalovirus status with high specificity and sensitivity.

To note about this clone: As yet, its antigen is unknown.

The CDR3 has 14 amino acids. With 7 bases removed from V and 4 bases from J, the gap between germline ends came to 16 bases. CDR1 and CDR2 (germline): MDHEN, SYDVKM. TCRdb's copy holds only in-frame clones and misses some; the assay was immunoSEQ multiplex PCR. Of some 71,000 clones in the sample, about 95% are singletons; the top ten hold 1%. Sequencing used PBMCs. This TCR was recovered from a woman in her late teens or twenties in good health and CMV-seronegative. The V and J genes are TRBV28 and TRBJ1-1; TRBD1 might be the D (6 bases). CDR3 region: CASIGGAGGTEAFF. DNA of the CDR3: TGTGCCAGCATCGGGGGGGCTGGTGGCACTGAAGCTTTCTTT.